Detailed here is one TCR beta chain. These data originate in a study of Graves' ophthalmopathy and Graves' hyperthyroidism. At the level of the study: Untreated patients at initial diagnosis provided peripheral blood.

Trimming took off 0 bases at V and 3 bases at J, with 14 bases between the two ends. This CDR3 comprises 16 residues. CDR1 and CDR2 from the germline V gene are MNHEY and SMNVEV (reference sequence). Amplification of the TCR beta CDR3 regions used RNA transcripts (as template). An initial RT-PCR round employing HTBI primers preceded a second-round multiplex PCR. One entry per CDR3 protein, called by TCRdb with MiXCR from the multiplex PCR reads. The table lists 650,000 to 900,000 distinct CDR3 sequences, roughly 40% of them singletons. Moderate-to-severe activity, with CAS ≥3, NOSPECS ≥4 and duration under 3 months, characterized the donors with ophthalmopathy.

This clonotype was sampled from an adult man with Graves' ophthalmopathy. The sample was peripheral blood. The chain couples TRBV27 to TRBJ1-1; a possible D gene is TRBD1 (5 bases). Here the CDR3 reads CASSLSSWGTYTEAFF. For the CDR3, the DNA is TGTGCCAGCAGTTTATCTAGTTGGGGGACCTACACTGAAGCTTTCTTT.